The rows below give T cell receptor beta chains drawn from one sample of a study of blood T cell repertoires in COVID-19. The assay was immunoSEQ multiplex PCR, and TCRdb's table has in-frame clones only and misses some. This table has just under 350,000 clones, roughly 86% appearing once. The sample was peripheral blood. The receptor set was obtained from a woman aged 65 to 85 with COVID-19, enrolled during active disease. The CDR3 runs from the conserved cysteine through the conserved F or W. A D gene is named only where the DNA matches it firmly. Only some rows state a clone size, as once, few, many or a class for expanded clones.

abundance,v_gene,d_gene,j_gene,CDR3aa,CDR3nt
NA,TRBV11-2,TRBD1,TRBJ1-1,CASSSPTGRNTEAFF,TGTGCCAGCAGCTCGCCGACAGGGAGAAACACTGAAGCTTTCTTT
NA,TRBV14,NA,TRBJ2-7,CASSRSTGSSYEQYF,TGTGCCAGCAGCCGCTCTACAGGGAGCTCCTACGAGCAGTACTTC
NA,TRBV5-6,TRBD2,TRBJ2-5,CASRQTSGETQYF,TGTGCCAGCAGACAGACTAGCGGAGAGACCCAGTACTTC
NA,TRBV7-3,TRBD1,TRBJ1-6,CASSLGGQVQSPLHF,TGTGCCAGCAGCTTAGGAGGACAGGTCCAATCACCCCTCCACTTT
NA,TRBV11-2,TRBD1,TRBJ1-2,CASSLLQGDYGYTF,TGTGCCAGCAGCTTATTACAGGGGGACTATGGCTACACCTTC
NA,TRBV28,NA,TRBJ1-5,CASSLGSLPSPIQPQHF,TGTGCCAGCAGCCTCGGGTCGCTTCCGTCTCCGATCCAGCCCCAGCATTTT
NA,TRBV19,NA,TRBJ1-2,CASSFAAYGYTF,TGTGCCAGTAGTTTCGCTGCGTATGGCTACACCTTC
NA,TRBV10-1,TRBD2,TRBJ2-3,CASSDRPGLGDTQYF,TGCGCCAGCAGTGACCGTCCGGGACTAGGAGATACGCAGTATTTT
NA,TRBV6-2/TRBV6-3,TRBD1,TRBJ2-3,CASSSWTGKRDTQYF,TGTGCCAGCAGTTCCTGGACAGGGAAAAGAGATACGCAGTATTTT
NA,TRBV4-1,NA,TRBJ1-1,CASSPWGEGNTEAFF,TGCGCCAGCAGCCCCTGGGGGGAGGGGAACACTGAAGCTTTCTTT
NA,TRBV24-1,TRBD1,TRBJ2-1,CATSPGGQRNEQFF,TGTGCCACCAGCCCAGGGGGTCAACGCAATGAGCAGTTCTTC
NA,TRBV30,NA,TRBJ1-1,CALQGMMNTEAFF,TGTGCCTTACAGGGTATGATGAACACTGAAGCTTTCTTT
NA,TRBV5-1,NA,TRBJ2-6,CASSLRGTAGANVLTF,TGCGCCAGCAGCTTGAGGGGGACGGCTGGGGCCAACGTCCTGACTTTC
NA,TRBV19,NA,TRBJ2-1,CASSMGGTTYNEQFF,TGTGCCAGTAGTATGGGGGGTACCACCTACAATGAGCAGTTCTTC
NA,TRBV7-2,NA,TRBJ2-1,CASRTRGGEFF,TGTGCCAGCAGGACTAGGGGTGGGGAGTTCTTC
NA,TRBV4-1,NA,TRBJ1-5,CASSLYSDEGGNQPQHF,TGCGCCAGCAGCCTTTACTCAGACGAGGGAGGCAATCAGCCCCAGCATTTT
NA,TRBV27,TRBD1,TRBJ2-7,CASSLKPGQREQYF,TGTGCCAGCAGCCTTAAACCGGGACAGCGTGAGCAGTACTTC
NA,TRBV6-2/TRBV6-3,TRBD1,TRBJ1-5,CASSYQPGQGYQPQHF,TGTGCCAGCAGTTACCAGCCGGGACAGGGTTATCAGCCCCAGCATTTT
once,TRBV24-1,TRBD1,TRBJ2-5,CATSDIQDRMTQYF,TGTGCCACCAGTGATATCCAGGACAGGATGACCCAGTACTTC
NA,TRBV5-6,NA,TRBJ1-1,CASSLGQVYTEAFF,TGTGCCAGCAGCTTGGGCCAGGTCTACACTGAAGCTTTCTTT
NA,TRBV6-5,TRBD2,TRBJ2-1,CASSYGTNSYNEQFF,TGTGCCAGCAGTTACGGGACTAACTCCTACAATGAGCAGTTCTTC
NA,TRBV2,NA,TRBJ1-1,CASSEGGQNTEAFF,TGTGCCAGCAGTGAAGGGGGACAGAACACTGAAGCTTTCTTT
NA,TRBV5-8,TRBD1,TRBJ2-2,CASSPGQGIVTGELFF,TGTGCCAGCAGCCCCGGACAGGGAATTGTTACCGGGGAGCTGTTTTTT
NA,TRBV24-1,NA,TRBJ2-7,CATSDPGSDSIYEQYF,TGTGCCACCAGTGATCCTGGGTCAGACTCAATCTACGAGCAGTACTTC
NA,TRBV10-3,NA,TRBJ1-4,CAIRTSGANEKLFF,TGTGCCATCAGGACCTCGGGAGCCAATGAAAAACTGTTTTTT
NA,TRBV7-9,NA,TRBJ2-7,CASSSTTGSYEQYF,TGTGCCAGCAGCTCAACGACGGGTTCCTACGAGCAGTACTTC
NA,TRBV5-6,NA,TRBJ1-3,CASSLHSLSGNTIYF,TGTGCCAGCAGCTTGCACAGCCTCTCTGGAAACACCATATATTTT
NA,TRBV5-4,TRBD2,TRBJ2-7,CASSPGLAGVHYEQYF,TGTGCCAGCAGCCCTGGACTAGCGGGGGTCCACTACGAGCAGTACTTC
NA,TRBV3-1/TRBV3-2,TRBD1,TRBJ1-3,CASSSTGTGGNTIYF,TGTGCCAGCAGTTCGACCGGGACAGGTGGAAACACCATATATTTT
once,TRBV18,NA,TRBJ2-3,CASSQGSVGTDTQYF,TGTGCCAGCTCACAGGGGTCGGTGGGCACAGATACGCAGTATTTT
NA,TRBV5-1,NA,TRBJ2-3,CASSLGQADTQYF,TGCGCCAGCAGCTTGGGACAGGCAGATACGCAGTATTTT
NA,TRBV5-6,NA,TRBJ2-3,CASSPRVQADTQYF,TGTGCCAGCAGCCCGAGGGTCCAGGCAGATACGCAGTATTTT
NA,TRBV28,NA,TRBJ1-1,CASSVQGRDTEAFF,TGTGCCAGCAGTGTACAGGGTCGGGACACTGAAGCTTTCTTT
NA,TRBV9,TRBD1,TRBJ1-1,CASSSQGETEAFF,TGTGCCAGCAGCTCTCAGGGGGAAACTGAAGCTTTCTTT
NA,TRBV9,TRBD1,TRBJ1-4,CASSARTGTGEKLFF,TGTGCCAGCAGCGCCAGAACCGGGACAGGGGAAAAACTGTTTTTT
few,TRBV27,NA,TRBJ2-2,CASSLTLSLNTGELFF,TGTGCCAGCAGTTTAACTTTGTCGTTGAACACCGGGGAGCTGTTTTTT
NA,TRBV11-2,NA,TRBJ1-2,CASGSTVDGYTF,TGTGCCAGCGGGTCTACAGTGGATGGCTACACCTTC
NA,TRBV11-2,TRBD1,TRBJ2-1,CASSLIRGRTHEQFF,TGTGCCAGCAGCTTAATCAGGGGGCGCACCCATGAGCAGTTCTTC
NA,TRBV13,TRBD2,TRBJ2-1,CASSLAGGLYNEQFF,TGTGCCAGCAGCTTAGCGGGGGGGCTCTACAATGAGCAGTTCTTC
NA,TRBV28,NA,TRBJ1-5,CASSLFPPRQPQHF,TGTGCCAGCAGTTTATTCCCACCCAGGCAGCCCCAGCATTTT
NA,TRBV11-2,NA,TRBJ2-2,CASSLSIGELFF,TGTGCCAGCAGCTTATCTATCGGGGAGCTGTTTTTT
NA,TRBV6-6,TRBD1,TRBJ2-2,CASSPPGQTTGELFF,TGTGCCAGCAGCCCTCCGGGACAGACGACCGGGGAGCTGTTTTTT
NA,TRBV11-3,NA,TRBJ1-4,CASSLRGQNEKLFF,TGTGCCAGCAGCCTCAGGGGTCAGAATGAAAAACTGTTTTTT
NA,TRBV30,NA,TRBJ2-7,CAWGRGSSYEQYF,TGTGCCTGGGGGAGGGGGAGTTCCTACGAGCAGTACTTC
NA,TRBV11-3,NA,TRBJ2-2,CASSLGRGTGELFF,TGTGCCAGCAGCTTAGGGAGAGGGACCGGGGAGCTGTTTTTT